The clone carrying this T cell receptor (beta chain) was observed once. Original processing methods: Estimation of nucleated cell counts relied on the amplification of reference gene primers. TCRdb's table, derived via immunoSEQ multiplex PCR, lists solely in-frame clones and lacks some. V and J calls and clone size are given by that table; D and trimming were obtained from the DNA. The table has 70,000 to 90,000 clones, about nine tenths seen once. This sample stems from a study of blood T cell repertoires in COVID-19. Study-wide background: Researchers got acute and convalescent COVID-19 samples from the United States, Italy and Spain. Sources were T cells, B-cell-depleted T cells, or PBMCs; the material itself was cDNA or gDNA.

The CDR3 has 13 residues. Trimming pared 7 bases from V and 0 bases from J, leaving 9 bases between. The V gene's germline CDR1 is SGHDN and CDR2 FVKESK. The chain employs TRBV14 and TRBJ2-5; possible D gene TRBD2, 6 bases. The sequenced material came from peripheral blood. This clonotype originated in a human donor in a cohort sampled during active COVID-19. The CDR3 protein is CASTGGYQETQYF. The CDR3, as DNA: TGTGCCAGCACTGGAGGGTACCAAGAGACCCAGTACTTC.